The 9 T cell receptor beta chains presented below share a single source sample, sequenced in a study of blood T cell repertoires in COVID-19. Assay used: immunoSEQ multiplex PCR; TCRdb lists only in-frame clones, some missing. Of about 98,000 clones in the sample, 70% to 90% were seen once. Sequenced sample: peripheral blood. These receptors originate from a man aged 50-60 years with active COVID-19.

CDR3 DNA: TGTGCCAGCAGACACAGGGGTACAGATACGCAGTATTTT. Translation gives CASRHRGTDTQYF. This sequence joins TRBV28 and TRBJ2-3; 7 bases map to TRBD1. This CDR3 spans 13 amino acids. Germline V gene sequence: CDR1 MDHEN, CDR2 SYDVKM. The V segment lost 6 bases and the J segment 3 bases; nucleotides outside the gene matches: 3.

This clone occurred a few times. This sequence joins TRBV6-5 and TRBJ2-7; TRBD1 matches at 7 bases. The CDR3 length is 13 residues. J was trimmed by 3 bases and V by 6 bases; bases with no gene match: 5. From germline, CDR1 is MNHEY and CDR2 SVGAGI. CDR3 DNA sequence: TGTGCCAGCAGCAGGGACAGCGGCTACGAGCAGTACTTC. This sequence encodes CASSRDSGYEQYF.

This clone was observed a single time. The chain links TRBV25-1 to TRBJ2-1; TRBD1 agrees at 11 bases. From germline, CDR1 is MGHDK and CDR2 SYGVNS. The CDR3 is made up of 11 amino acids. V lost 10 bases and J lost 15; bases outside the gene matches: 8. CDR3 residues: CATHRDRGMFF. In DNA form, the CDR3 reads TGTGCCACCCACCGGGACAGGGGGATGTTCTTC.

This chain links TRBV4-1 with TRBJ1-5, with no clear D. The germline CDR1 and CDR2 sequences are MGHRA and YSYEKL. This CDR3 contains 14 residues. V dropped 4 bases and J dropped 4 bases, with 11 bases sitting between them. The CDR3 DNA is TGCGCCAGCAGCCCACAGACACTTAATCAGCCCCAGCATTTT. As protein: CASSPQTLNQPQHF.

This CDR3 is CASSISGSLQPQHF. The CDR3 nucleotides read TGTGCCAGTAGTATTAGCGGTAGTCTACAGCCCCAGCATTTT. V usage is TRBV19 and J usage is TRBJ1-5, with D hard to call. The germline gives CDR1 LNHDA, CDR2 SQIVND (reference sequence). The CDR3 covers 14 residues. V was clipped by 3 bases and J by 7 bases, with 13 bases between them.

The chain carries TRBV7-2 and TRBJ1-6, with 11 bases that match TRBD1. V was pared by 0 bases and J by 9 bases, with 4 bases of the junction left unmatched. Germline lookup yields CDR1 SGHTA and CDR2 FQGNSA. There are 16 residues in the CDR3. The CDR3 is CASSLAGQGVGSPLHF. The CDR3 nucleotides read TGTGCCAGCAGCTTAGCGGGACAGGGGGTGGGTTCACCCCTCCACTTT.

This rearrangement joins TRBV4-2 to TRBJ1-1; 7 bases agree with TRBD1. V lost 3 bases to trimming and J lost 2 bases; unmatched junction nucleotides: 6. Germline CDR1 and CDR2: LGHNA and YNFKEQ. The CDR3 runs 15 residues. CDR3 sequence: CASSHLQGLNTEAFF. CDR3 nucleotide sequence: TGTGCCAGCAGCCACCTACAGGGGCTTAACACTGAAGCTTTCTTT.

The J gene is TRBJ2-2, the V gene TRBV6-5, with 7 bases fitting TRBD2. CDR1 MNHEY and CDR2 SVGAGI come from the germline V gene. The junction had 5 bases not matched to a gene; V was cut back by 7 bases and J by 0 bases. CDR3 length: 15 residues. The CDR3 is CASNLGGANTGELFF. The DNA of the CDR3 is TGTGCCAGCAATTTGGGGGGGGCGAACACCGGGGAGCTGTTTTTT.

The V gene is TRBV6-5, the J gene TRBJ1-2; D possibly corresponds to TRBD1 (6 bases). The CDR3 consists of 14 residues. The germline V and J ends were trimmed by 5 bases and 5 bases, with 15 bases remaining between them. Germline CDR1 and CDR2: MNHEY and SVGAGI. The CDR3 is CASSLGTKPYGYTF. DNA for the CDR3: TGTGCCAGCAGTCTGGGGACAAAGCCATATGGCTACACCTTC.